Below, one T cell receptor beta chain is given with its context. The antigen remains undetermined. This entry comes from a study of cytomegalovirus exposure and HLA in healthy donors. The CDR3 runs to 13 residues. The V gene end was trimmed by 6 bases and the J gene end by 5 bases; junction bases not matched to a gene: 3. The germline CDR1 and CDR2 sequences are SNHLY and FYNNEI. Notes on the study in general: Most of the TCR beta V segments (in an earlier analysis) were productive either about 87% or about 30% of the time.

Primers for the PCR totalled 60 Vbeta and 13 Jbeta. This table comes from immunoSEQ multiplex PCR, and its TCRdb copy is limited to in-frame clones, with some not included. The sample records tens of thousands of clones, less than 80% being singletons. The sequenced material came from PBMCs. This chain joins TRBV2 and TRBJ1-1, with 10 bases aligning to TRBD1. The receptor was derived from a woman in her 50s in good health and CMV-seronegative. DNA of the CDR3: TGTGCCAGCAGGGACAGGGGGGAGACTGAAGCTTTCTTT. It is translated as CASRDRGETEAFF.